The next 27 T cell receptor beta chains were all read from a single sample in a study of T cell changes during pregnancy in multiple sclerosis. Data came from immunoSEQ multiplex PCR; TCRdb stores just in-frame clones and leaves some out. The sample holds tens of thousands of clones, 75% to 95% seen once. The sample consisted of CD8+ T cells from peripheral blood mononuclear cells, taken before pregnancy. The receptors were gathered from a female donor with multiple sclerosis, enrolled in a pregnancy study.

Only one count was recorded for this clone. The chain combines TRBV7-6 with TRBJ2-7; D remains ambiguous. This CDR3 is built from 14 residues. V was clipped by 1 base and J by 6 bases, with 13 bases between them. CDR1 is SGHVS and CDR2 is FNYEAQ in the germline V gene. CDR3 sequence: CASSLDGPKGEQYF. DNA for the CDR3: TGTGCCAGCAGCTTAGATGGGCCAAAAGGCGAGCAGTACTTC. The full variable domain, completed using reference TRBV7-6 and TRBJ2-7, is GAGVSQSPRYKVTKRGQDVALRCDPISGHVSLYWYRQALGQGPEFLTYFNYEAQQDKSGLPNDRFSAERPEGSISTLTIQRTEQRDSAMYRCASSLDGPKGEQYFGPGTRLTVT.

Only one count was recorded for this clone. The chain joins TRBV19 to TRBJ1-1, with a weak D call TRBD1 (5 bases). Deletions cut 5 bases from V and 1 base from J, with 17 bases between. The CDR3 consists of 16 residues. Germline values: CDR1 LNHDA, CDR2 SQIVND (reference sequence). The DNA of the CDR3 is TGTGCCAGTAGTTTTGTTCAGGGCCACTCGAACACTGAAGCTTTCTTT. This translates into CASSFVQGHSNTEAFF.

The chain combines TRBV5-1 with TRBJ2-3; D is undetermined. CDR1 SGHRS and CDR2 YFSETQ come from the germline V gene. CDR3 length: 12 residues. V shed 6 bases and J shed 8 bases, with 13 bases lying between them. Here the CDR3 DNA reads TGCGCCAGCACACAGACGTCTGGTACGCAGTATTTT. Amino acid sequence: CASTQTSGTQYF.

For the CDR3, the DNA is TGTGCCAGCAGTTACTTTTTAGCGGAGACCCAGTACTTC. This sequence encodes CASSYFLAETQYF. This chain connects TRBV6-5 to TRBJ2-5; D perhaps matches TRBD2 (5 bases). The CDR3 totals 13 residues. Germline values: CDR1 MNHEY, CDR2 SVGAGI. Trimming left V 1 base short and J 5 bases short, with 8 bases between.

In nucleotides, the CDR3 is TGTGCCAGCAGCCCGTCCAGGGAATCCTACGAGCAGTACTTC. Translated: CASSPSRESYEQYF. This chain joins TRBV9 and TRBJ2-7; a possible D gene is TRBD1 (5 bases). V was shortened by 4 bases and J by 1 base, with 12 bases between the two germline ends. Germline V gene data show CDR1 as SGDLS and CDR2 as YYNGEE. The CDR3 runs to 14 residues.

The chain recombines TRBV19 with TRBJ2-3; 8 bases fit TRBD2. CDR1 and CDR2 (germline): LNHDA, SQIVND (reference sequence). V lost 7 bases and J lost 14; bases outside the gene matches: 8. CDR3 length: 11 amino acids. The CDR3 region is CASTTGTSWYF. The CDR3 DNA is TGTGCCAGTACCACCGGGACTAGTTGGTATTTT.

The sample holds a few counts of this clone. The CDR3: CASSLDSPALRSYNEQFF. The CDR3 bases are TGTGCCAGCAGCTTAGATTCCCCGGCCTTGAGGTCCTACAATGAGCAGTTCTTC. The V gene is TRBV7-6, the J gene TRBJ2-1; D is ambiguous. Trimming shortened V by 1 base and J by 1 base, and 17 bases separated the two germline ends. CDR3 length equals 18 residues. Per the germline V gene, CDR1 is SGHVS and CDR2 is FNYEAQ.

The rearrangement uses TRBV29-1 and TRBJ1-5, with D possibly being TRBD1 (5 bases). The CDR3 runs to 13 residues. Germline assignment: CDR1 SQVTM and CDR2 ANQGSEA. V lost 1 base and J lost 7, with 11 bases in between. CDR3 residues: CSVEGRGGQPQHF. DNA for the CDR3: TGCAGCGTTGAAGGGCGGGGCGGGCAGCCCCAGCATTTT.

The chain recombines TRBV4-3 with TRBJ2-1, with 9 bases matching TRBD1. The CDR3 totals 15 residues. The germline V gene has CDR1 LGHNA and CDR2 YSLEER. V lost 5 bases, J lost 1 base, and 3 bases stayed unmatched. The CDR3 DNA reads as TGCGCCAGCAGCAGGGACAGGGAGTCCTACAATGAGCAGTTCTTC. Amino acid sequence: CASSRDRESYNEQFF.

CDR3: CASSISTNTEAFF. The CDR3 nucleotides are TGTGCCAGTAGTATCAGTACCAACACTGAAGCTTTCTTT. The chain carries TRBV19 and TRBJ1-1; D uncertain. Per the germline V gene, CDR1 is LNHDA and CDR2 is SQIVND (reference sequence). This CDR3 is 13 amino acids long. Trimming stripped 3 bases from V and 2 bases from J, with 7 bases between.

The V call is TRBV13, the J call TRBJ2-7; D gene uncertain. The V gene's germline CDR1 is PRHDT and CDR2 FYEKMQ (reference sequence). There are 13 residues in the CDR3. Trimming cost V 3 bases and J 7 bases, with 13 bases left between them. The CDR3 loop reads CASSFRVFEEQYF. The CDR3 DNA reads as TGTGCCAGCAGCTTCCGGGTTTTCGAGGAGCAGTACTTC.

J is TRBJ1-5 and V is TRBV10-1; weak D call: TRBD1 (5 bases). Germline CDR1 and CDR2: WNHNN and SYGVQD (reference sequence). With 2 bases removed from V and 6 bases from J, the gap between germline ends came to 8 bases. This CDR3 region has 13 residues. The DNA of the CDR3 is TGCGCCAGCAGTGAGGGAGGGGTTCAGCCCCAGCATTTT. Translating it yields CASSEGGVQPQHF.

The chain employs TRBV9 and TRBJ2-1; 11 positions match TRBD2. The CDR3 length is 18 residues. J gave up 11 bases and V 0 bases, and 16 bases lay outside the gene matches. The germline gives CDR1 SGDLS, CDR2 YYNGEE. The CDR3, as DNA: TGTGCCAGCAGCGTAGGAGGCGGTGGGACTAGCGGTACAATGCAGCAGTTCTTC. It codes for CASSVGGGGTSGTMQQFF.

CDR3 nucleotides: TGTGCCACCAGCAGAGAGTCGAATCAGCCCCAGCATTTT. It codes for CATSRESNQPQHF. The chain has TRBV15 and TRBJ1-5; D is unresolved. Trimming left V 0 bases short and J 4 bases short, with 4 bases between. This CDR3 contains 13 residues. CDR1 is LNHNV and CDR2 is YYDKDF in the germline V gene (reference sequence).

The gene calls are TRBV27 and TRBJ1-4, with TRBD1 as a possible D gene (5 bases). Trimming pared 4 bases from V and 8 bases from J, leaving 17 bases between. Germline CDR1 reads MNHEY; CDR2 reads SMNVEV (reference sequence). The CDR3 is 15 residues long. The CDR3 loop is CASSSASGFREKLFF. CDR3 sequence (DNA): TGTGCCAGCAGTTCCGCTTCAGGGTTTCGCGAAAAACTGTTTTTT.

J is TRBJ2-1 and V is TRBV9; 7 nucleotides line up with TRBD1. This CDR3 region has 13 residues. Unmatched junction bases numbered 8, after V lost 4 bases and J lost 10 bases. Looked up from germline, CDR1 is SGDLS and CDR2 is YYNGEE. The CDR3 spells CASSTQGQVEQFF. The CDR3 DNA reads TGTGCCAGCAGCACCCAAGGACAGGTAGAGCAGTTCTTC.

The chain recombines TRBV18 with TRBJ2-3, with 7 bases matching TRBD2. V gave up 3 bases and J gave up 1 base; unmatched junction bases: 13. CDR1 and CDR2 from the germline V gene are KGHSH and LQKENI. This CDR3 has 18 residues. CDR3 in DNA: TGTGCCAGCTCACCTAATCGGGGACGGAGCGGGGGCACAGATACGCAGTATTTT. Protein: CASSPNRGRSGGTDTQYF.

The J gene is TRBJ2-7, the V gene TRBV5-4, with D tentatively TRBD2 (6 bases). Germline V gene data show CDR1 as SGHNT and CDR2 as YYREEE (reference sequence). The V end lost 0 bases, the J end lost 7 bases, and 8 bases lay between the germline ends. The CDR3 consists of 12 residues. CDR3: CASSLGGGEQYF. In DNA form, the CDR3 reads TGTGCCAGCAGCTTGGGTGGGGGGGAGCAGTACTTC.

This chain joins TRBV11-2 and TRBJ2-1; possible D gene TRBD1, 5 bases. Trimming cost V 0 bases and J 4 bases, with 10 bases left between them. Germline V CDR1 and CDR2: SGHAT, FQNNGV. CDR3 length: 15 amino acids. CDR3 DNA sequence: TGTGCCAGCAGCTTAGATCCTAGGGGTTACAATGAGCAGTTCTTC. Its translation is CASSLDPRGYNEQFF.

The chain links TRBV6-6 to TRBJ1-2, with 7 positions matching TRBD1. The CDR3 sequence is 16 residues long. Germline CDR1 is MNHNY and CDR2 is SVGAGI (reference sequence). The V segment lost 4 bases and the J segment 3 bases; nucleotides outside the gene matches: 11. The DNA of the CDR3 is TGTGCCAGCAGTTTCACACACAGGGGTCAGGACTATGGCTACACCTTC. It yields the protein CASSFTHRGQDYGYTF.

This chain joins TRBV5-6 and TRBJ1-6; 9 nucleotides match TRBD1. CDR1 and CDR2 (germline): SGHDT, YYEEEE. Trimming removed 3 bases from V and 0 bases from J; junction bases left unmatched: 10. There are 19 residues in the CDR3. CDR3 amino acids: CASSSLFGTGYSYNSPLHF. The CDR3 DNA reads as TGTGCCAGCAGCTCGCTATTCGGGACAGGGTACTCCTATAATTCACCCCTCCACTTT.

The chain has TRBV4-2 and TRBJ2-3, with 9 positions matching TRBD2. V lost 5 bases to trimming and J lost 1 base; unmatched junction nucleotides: 19. The CDR3 is 20 amino acids. The germline V gene has CDR1 LGHNA and CDR2 YNFKEQ. For the CDR3, the DNA is TGTGCCAGCAGCGGTCGGGGTAGCGGGAGATTAAAGGGTGGCACAGATACGCAGTATTTT. Translated, it gives CASSGRGSGRLKGGTDTQYF.

The V gene is TRBV9, the J gene TRBJ2-2; no clear D. Trimming cost V 0 bases and J 5 bases, with 5 bases left between them. Germline lookup yields CDR1 SGDLS and CDR2 YYNGEE. The CDR3 consists of 13 residues. DNA of the CDR3: TGTGCCAGCAGCGTAGGCAGGACCGGGGAGCTGTTTTTT. Its protein is CASSVGRTGELFF.

The chain uses TRBV5-1 and TRBJ2-3, with 13 positions matching TRBD2. Trimming took 4 bases from V and 3 from J; bases not matched to a gene: 8. Germline-derived CDR1 and CDR2 are SGHRS and YFSETQ. The CDR3 extends over 17 amino acids. As DNA, the CDR3 is TGCGCCAGCAGCCTCCGACTAGCGGGGGGCGTGACAGATACGCAGTATTTT. Translated: CASSLRLAGGVTDTQYF.

The J gene is TRBJ2-7, the V gene TRBV27; maybe TRBD2 (7 bases). This CDR3 has 15 residues. Germline V gene lookup returns CDR1 MNHEY and CDR2 SMNVEV (reference sequence). Trimming stripped 6 bases from V and 3 bases from J, with 18 bases between. The CDR3 loop is CASRLGAGANYEQYF. The CDR3 nucleotides read TGTGCCAGCAGGCTGGGGGCGGGGGCGAACTACGAGCAGTACTTC.

This clone has only one observation. This chain uses TRBV7-9 with TRBJ1-1; weak D call: TRBD1 (5 bases). The CDR3 runs to 15 residues. The V end was cut by 5 bases, the J end by 5 bases, with 18 bases between. Germline-derived CDR1 and CDR2 are SEHNR and FQNEAQ (reference sequence). The CDR3 protein is CASSVNPRVGTEAFF. CDR3 coding DNA: TGTGCCAGCAGCGTCAACCCCAGGGTGGGAACTGAAGCTTTCTTT.

The rearrangement joins TRBV19 to TRBJ1-1, with TRBD1 matching 9 bases. Trimming at V came to 5 bases and at J to 1 base, leaving 8 bases not matched to a gene. This CDR3 region has 16 residues. CDR1 LNHDA and CDR2 SQIVND come from the germline V gene (reference sequence). CDR3 sequence (DNA): TGTGCCAGTAGTGCTCCCCGGGACAGGGAGAACACTGAAGCTTTCTTT. Its translation: CASSAPRDRENTEAFF. Combining the CDR3 with reference TRBV19 and TRBJ1-1 gives the whole variable domain DGGITQSPKYLFRKEGQNVTLSCEQNLNHDAMYWYRQDPGQGLRLIYYSQIVNDFQKGDIAEGYSVSREKKESFPLTVTSAQKNPTAFYLCASSAPRDRENTEAFFGQGTRLTVV.